A selection of T cell receptor beta chains follows, all from one sample in a study of blood T cells in healthy people across ages. Via MiXCR, TCRdb re-called the 5' RACE reads, giving one row per CDR3 protein. The table lists approximately 1,700,000 distinct CDR3 sequences, approximately 40% of them singletons, with about 23% in the top ten. Input material: blood. Source of these receptors: a human donor in good health. Both conserved end residues are part of each CDR3. A D gene is named only where the DNA matches it firmly. For some rows the clone size is stated as once, few or many, or as a class when expanded; others skip it.

TRBV15	once	TRBJ2-5	TRBD1	TGTGCCACCAGCCCTCGACAGGGTTTGTTCAATGAGCAGTACTTC	CATSPRQGLFNEQYF
TRBV5-1	-	TRBJ2-7	-	TGCGCCAGCAGCTTGGGTGAAGGGGGTTTTGGCTACGAGCAGTACTTC	CASSLGEGGFGYEQYF
TRBV2	few	TRBJ2-7	-	TGTGCCAGCATGAGGTCATCATACGAGCAGTACTTC	CASMRSSYEQYF
TRBV11-1	many	TRBJ2-6	-	TGTGCCAGCAGCTTTGGCTACTCTGGGGCCAACGTCCTGACTTTC	CASSFGYSGANVLTF
TRBV7-2	-	TRBJ2-5	-	TGTGCCAGCAGCTTAGCCCCATTCGAGACCCAGTACTTC	CASSLAPFETQYF
TRBV29-1	-	TRBJ2-5	-	TGCAGCGTTTCCCTGGGAACAGAGACCCAGTACTTC	CSVSLGTETQYF
TRBV6-2/TRBV6-3	-	TRBJ2-1	-	TGTGCCAGCAGAACCGGGACAACCTACAATGAGCAGTTCTTC	CASRTGTTYNEQFF
TRBV6-1	few	TRBJ2-5	-	TGTGCCACCCTAGGGGGGCCCCAAGAGACCCAGTACTTC	CATLGGPQETQYF
TRBV7-2	-	TRBJ2-1	-	TGTGCCAGCAGCTTAGGAAGGCAGGGACCCTACAATGAGCAGTTCTTC	CASSLGRQGPYNEQFF
TRBV12-3/TRBV12-4	-	TRBJ2-7	-	TGTGCCAGCAGCTCTCTACCGGGGCGTCCGGGGAGGTACGAGCAGTACTTC	CASSSLPGRPGRYEQYF
TRBV2	-	TRBJ2-7	TRBD1	TGTGCCAGCAGTGAGGACAGGGCCCACTTCGGGACCTACGAGCAGTACTTC	CASSEDRAHFGTYEQYF
TRBV4-3	few	TRBJ1-2	-	TGCGCCAGCAGCCAAGATGGGGGGGTAAACTATGGCTACACCTTC	CASSQDGGVNYGYTF
TRBV7-8	-	TRBJ2-6	-	TGTGCCAGCAGCTCCCACAGGGTTTATCTTTCTGGGGCCAACGTCCTGACTTTC	CASSSHRVYLSGANVLTF
TRBV20-1	-	TRBJ2-7	-	TGCAGTGCTAGGGACTACCTCTACGAGCAGTACTTC	CSARDYLYEQYF
TRBV12-3/TRBV12-4	-	TRBJ1-6	-	TGTGCCAGCAGTTTCGGCGATTCACCCCTCCGCTTT	CASSFGDSPLRF
TRBV11-1	-	TRBJ2-7	-	TGTGCCAGCTCCGGGACACTCGTTTCCTACGAGCAGTACTTC	CASSGTLVSYEQYF
TRBV6-1	many	TRBJ1-5	-	TGTGCCAGCAGTGGACAGGTTAGCAATCAGCCCCAGCATTTT	CASSGQVSNQPQHF
TRBV20-1	-	TRBJ1-2	-	TGCAGTGAGGTTCGGGGAGAGGTTGGCTACACCTTC	CSEVRGEVGYTF
TRBV5-1	once	TRBJ1-6	TRBD1	TGCGCCAGCAGCTTGGCCTTAAGGGGGCCGTTTAATTCACCCCTCCACTTT	CASSLALRGPFNSPLHF
TRBV7-8	few	TRBJ2-3	-	TGTGCCAGCAGCGCCCGGGGCCAGACCGCTGTCAGCACAGATACGCAGTATTTT	CASSARGQTAVSTDTQYF
TRBV3-1	-	TRBJ2-5	-	TGTGCCAGCAGCCCGACTAGTTCGTTTGGGACCCAGTACTTC	CASSPTSSFGTQYF
TRBV20-1	-	TRBJ1-1	-	TGCAGTGCTAGAGATAACAGGGTGAACACTGAAGCTTTCTTT	CSARDNRVNTEAFF
TRBV2	-	TRBJ2-1	TRBD1	TGTGCCAGCACCGAAGGGACAGGGGGCAATGAGCAGTTCTTC	CASTEGTGGNEQFF
TRBV15	once	TRBJ2-5	-	TGTGCCACCAGCCCCGGGAGAAGGGCGAGACAAGAGACCCAGTACTTC	CATSPGRRARQETQYF
TRBV24-1	-	TRBJ1-2	TRBD1	TGTGCCACCAGTGATCCCGGGACAGGGTTCTATGGCTACACCTTC	CATSDPGTGFYGYTF
TRBV5-1	-	TRBJ1-2	-	TGCGCCAGCAGTTTCGACAGCCAAACTTATGGCTACACCTTC	CASSFDSQTYGYTF
TRBV5-1	few	TRBJ1-2	-	TGCGCCAGCAGCTTAGATTGGCAGGCCGTGGGGAGTTATGGCTACACCTTC	CASSLDWQAVGSYGYTF
TRBV20-1	-	TRBJ2-1	-	TGCAGTGCTAGAGATGGGGGGTCTGAGGGCTCCTACAATGAGCAGTTCTTC	CSARDGGSEGSYNEQFF
TRBV4-3	few	TRBJ1-1	-	TGCGCCGGCAGCCAAGGGACCTGGAGGAACACTGAAGCTTTCTTT	CAGSQGTWRNTEAFF
TRBV20-1	-	TRBJ2-2	-	TGCAGTGCGCGTAGGGATTCGAACACCGGGGAGCTGTTTTTT	CSARRDSNTGELFF
TRBV6-5	-	TRBJ2-7	-	TGTGCCAGCAGTTACTCCCAGATCCGCGAGCAGTACTTC	CASSYSQIREQYF
TRBV6-5	-	TRBJ2-3	TRBD2	TGTGCCAGCAGTTACGGCCTAGCGGGGGGGCGTTTGTGGGGAGATACGCAGTATTTT	CASSYGLAGGRLWGDTQYF
TRBV7-8	-	TRBJ1-1	-	TGTGCCAGCAGCCCCTCCGTTTTGGGAGCTTTCTTT	CASSPSVLGAFF
TRBV29-1	once	TRBJ2-2	-	TGCAGCGTCCTGGACCCACGGGCCGGGGAGCTGTTTTTT	CSVLDPRAGELFF
TRBV4-2	-	TRBJ2-5	TRBD2	TGTGCCAGCAGCCAGGTACTAGCGGGGGCGTCGGGAGAGACCCAGTACTTC	CASSQVLAGASGETQYF
TRBV4-2	-	TRBJ1-1	-	TGTGCCAGCAGCCAAGGGAAGGGGAGCACTGAGGCTTTCTTT	CASSQGKGSTEAFF
TRBV12-3/TRBV12-4	-	TRBJ2-1	-	TGTGCCAGCAGCGAACAGGTTTTGCTCTACAATGAGCAGTTCTTC	CASSEQVLLYNEQFF
TRBV12-3/TRBV12-4	-	TRBJ2-2	-	TGTGCCAGCAGTTTATACCAGGGAGAATCCGGGGAGCTGTTTTTT	CASSLYQGESGELFF
TRBV7-2	once	TRBJ1-1	TRBD1	TGTGCCAGCAGCTGGACAGGGATAGCTTTCTTT	CASSWTGIAFF
TRBV29-1	many	TRBJ2-7	-	TGCAGCGTCCACGGGGATACCTCCGAGCAGTACTTC	CSVHGDTSEQYF
TRBV7-2	-	TRBJ1-2	-	TGTGCCAGCAGTTCAGGGGTAGGGTGGGGTAACTATGGCTACACCTTC	CASSSGVGWGNYGYTF
TRBV9	-	TRBJ1-2	-	TGTGCCAGCAGCGTAGGGACAGACTCACCGTATGGCTACACCTTC	CASSVGTDSPYGYTF
TRBV7-3	-	TRBJ2-1	TRBD2	TGTGCCAGCAGCTTAGCGGGGGGGCCAGGTTATGAGCAGTTCTTC	CASSLAGGPGYEQFF
TRBV6-2/TRBV6-3	few	TRBJ2-3	TRBD2	TGTGCCAGCAGCCCGGACGGGGGGTTTGCAGATACGCAGTATTTT	CASSPDGGFADTQYF
TRBV12-3/TRBV12-4	few	TRBJ2-1	TRBD1	TGTGCCAGCAGCGGACAGGGGGAGACCTACAATGAGCAGTTCTTC	CASSGQGETYNEQFF
TRBV27	many	TRBJ2-1	TRBD2	TGTGCCAGCAGTTTAGGGACTATCTACAATGAGCAGTTCTTC	CASSLGTIYNEQFF
TRBV29-1	-	TRBJ1-2	-	TGCAGCGTCCTGGTCTTCGACAGGACCTATGGCTACACCTTC	CSVLVFDRTYGYTF
TRBV2	-	TRBJ1-1	-	TGTGCCAGCAGTGCCATCCGGACCGAAGCTTTCTTT	CASSAIRTEAFF
TRBV12-3/TRBV12-4	-	TRBJ1-2	TRBD1	TGTGCCAGCACCCACGGCCCGGGGACAGACACCTATGGCTACACCTTC	CASTHGPGTDTYGYTF
TRBV29-1	few	TRBJ2-7	TRBD1	TGCAGCGTCGGACAGGATAGGGCCTACGAGCAGTACTTC	CSVGQDRAYEQYF
TRBV9	few	TRBJ1-4	-	TGTGCCAGCAGCCCCGGATCGGTGAATGAAAAACTGTTTTTT	CASSPGSVNEKLFF
TRBV4-3	many	TRBJ2-7	-	TGCGCCAGCAGCCAAGAACCGGGCATCGCCGAGCAGTACTTC	CASSQEPGIAEQYF
TRBV12-3/TRBV12-4	few	TRBJ2-7	-	TGTGCCAGCAGTTTGGCCGACCAGCAGTACTTC	CASSLADQQYF
TRBV21-1	-	TRBJ2-7	-	TGTGCCAGCACCAGCAACCTACAGGGGGCTGCGTACGAGCAGTACTTC	CASTSNLQGAAYEQYF
TRBV20-1	few	TRBJ2-7	-	TGCAGTGCTAGAGGATACGGAACCTCCTACGAGCAGTACTTC	CSARGYGTSYEQYF
TRBV29-1	-	TRBJ1-2	TRBD1	TGCGGCGTTGAAAGGGGGCTTGGCGGCTACACCTTC	CGVERGLGGYTF
TRBV20-1	-	TRBJ2-1	TRBD2	TGTGGCGGGACTAGCGGGCTTCTTTACAATGAGCAGTTCTTC	CGGTSGLLYNEQFF
TRBV27	-	TRBJ2-7	-	TGTACCAGCAGTCTCACAGCGGTCGAGCAGTACTTC	CTSSLTAVEQYF
TRBV20-1	many	TRBJ2-6	-	TGCAGTGCTAGTCGACGGCTCTCTGGGGCCAACGTCCTGACTTTC	CSASRRLSGANVLTF
TRBV20-1	many	TRBJ2-7	TRBD2	TGCAGTGCTACTAGCGGGGGGAGCTCCTACGAGCAGTACTTC	CSATSGGSSYEQYF